This T cell receptor beta chain was sequenced during a study of Graves' ophthalmopathy and Graves' hyperthyroidism. Study-level results: Classification of ophthalmopathy versus stable hyperthyroidism by a 13-signature model yielded approximately 90% sensitivity and approximately 80% specificity. In predicting ophthalmopathy progression, the model reached 70.59% sensitivity and roughly 75% specificity.

Hyperthyroidism cases were recent diagnoses of under 2 months' duration in people aged 18 to 65. Worth noting for this clonotype: Its antigen remains unidentified.

V gave up 6 bases and J gave up 5 bases, with 11 bases separating them. Germline V gives CDR1 SGHTS, CDR2 YDEGEE. The CDR3 sequence is 13 residues long. The authors amplified TCR beta CDR3 regions, and they did so from RNA transcripts for repertoire sequencing. The library came from an HTBI-primed first-round RT-PCR and a second-round multiplex PCR. In TCRdb, the multiplex PCR reads were re-called with MiXCR into one record per CDR3 protein. Of 900,000 to 1,200,000 distinct CDR3 sequences in the sample, 36% are singletons; the top ten hold around 10%. Sequencing was done on a sample of peripheral blood or thyroid tissue (not recorded which). This receptor was identified in an adult man with Graves' hyperthyroidism. The chain uses TRBV5-8 and TRBJ2-2; D uncertain. CDR3 loop: CASMSGLTGELFF. The CDR3 nucleotides are TGTGCCAGCATGTCCGGCTTGACCGGGGAGCTGTTTTTT.